Shown below are 9 T cell receptor beta chains from a single sample sequenced in a study of blood T cells in healthy people across ages. A second roughly 7 to 12 cycle PCR used barcoded and J-beta primers. TCRdb re-called the 5' RACE reads with MiXCR, one entry per CDR3 protein. The table records roughly 700,000 distinct CDR3 sequences, 32% of them present only once. Material: blood. These receptors were collected from a woman of 80 years or more in good health.

This clonotype was observed many times. The chain uses TRBV28 and TRBJ1-5, with no clear D. The CDR3 is 12 amino acids. V lost 4 bases and J lost 6, with 7 bases in between. Germline CDR1 is MDHEN and CDR2 is SYDVKM. The CDR3 is CASSSPVQPQHF. The CDR3 nucleotides read TGTGCCAGCAGTTCCCCCGTTCAGCCCCAGCATTTT.

This clonotype has a count of ten or more. This rearrangement joins TRBV7-2 to TRBJ2-3, with no clear D. This CDR3 is 14 amino acids long. Germline V gene data show CDR1 as SGHTA and CDR2 as FQGNSA. V lost 0 bases to trimming and J lost 4 bases, with 8 bases between them. The CDR3 nucleotides read TGTGCCAGCAGCTTAGCGGCTGCCTCAGATACGCAGTATTTT. This gives the protein CASSLAAASDTQYF.

J is TRBJ1-5 and V is TRBV7-2; D unclear. V shed 1 base and J shed 0 bases, with 10 bases lying between them. The CDR3 totals 16 residues. The germline CDR1 and CDR2 sequences are SGHTA and FQGNSA. The CDR3 spells CASSLGSLYSNQPQHF. For the CDR3, the DNA is TGTGCCAGCAGCTTAGGATCGTTGTATAGCAATCAGCCCCAGCATTTT.

This clonotype was found many times. The chain recombines TRBV6-1 with TRBJ1-6; D is unresolved. V lost 6 bases and J lost 7, with 13 bases in between. The CDR3 totals 14 residues. The germline V gene has CDR1 MNHNS and CDR2 SASEGT. The CDR3 bases are TGTGCCAGCAGCCACGAAACGGGAAATTCACCCCTCCACTTT. This sequence encodes CASSHETGNSPLHF.

This sequence joins TRBV20-1 and TRBJ1-6, with a tentative D call TRBD1 (5 bases). Looked up from germline, CDR1 is DFQATT and CDR2 is SNEGSKA (reference sequence). Trimming took off 6 bases at V and 7 bases at J, with 22 bases between the two ends. The CDR3 loop spans 16 amino acids. The CDR3 nucleotides read TGCAGTGCCCGAGGAATCCGAGGGGCTGGAAATTCACCCCTCCACTTT. Translated: CSARGIRGAGNSPLHF.

This clonotype was seen many times. The chain has TRBV2 and TRBJ2-5, with TRBD2 as a possible D gene (6 bases). The CDR3 contains 14 residues. Trimming shortened V by 6 bases and J by 7 bases, and 18 bases separated the two germline ends. Germline values: CDR1 SNHLY, CDR2 FYNNEI. CDR3 nucleotide sequence: TGTGCCAGCAGGGGACTCACGGCTGATGGGACCCAGTACTTC. Its protein product is CASRGLTADGTQYF.

The chain joins TRBV7-8 to TRBJ2-1, with 11 bases fitting TRBD2. This CDR3 has 15 amino acids. Germline lookup yields CDR1 SGHVS and CDR2 FQNEAQ. Trimming removed 5 bases from V and 8 bases from J; junction bases left unmatched: 8. Here the CDR3 DNA reads TGTGCCAGCAGCCCCAGGACTAGCGGGTCCGATGAGCAGTTCTTC. Its protein is CASSPRTSGSDEQFF.

The chain combines TRBV7-2 with TRBJ2-3; 8 bases align to TRBD2. The V segment lost 4 bases and the J segment 11 bases; nucleotides outside the gene matches: 17. Germline-derived CDR1 and CDR2 are SGHTA and FQGNSA. This CDR3 is 16 amino acids long. The CDR3 DNA sequence: TGTGCCAGCAGCTCTCCCAAATATGACTTGGCGGGGGGGCAGTATTTT. Protein product: CASSSPKYDLAGGQYF. Supplemented by reference TRBV7-2 and TRBJ2-3, the full variable domain reads GAGVSQSPSNKVTEKGKDVELRCDPISGHTALYWYRQSLGQGLEFLIYFQGNSAPDKSGLPSDRFSAERTGGSVSTLTIQRTQQEDSAVYLCASSSPKYDLAGGQYFGPGTRLTVL.

This clonotype was found a few times. The chain has TRBV7-2 and TRBJ1-1; no reliable D call. Germline CDR1 reads SGHTA; CDR2 reads FQGNSA. Between the trimmed V and J ends, which lost 5 bases and 0 bases, there was a span of 16 bases. The length of the CDR3 is 16 residues. DNA of the CDR3: TGTGCCAGCAGCCCTACGGGCCTTTTCGTGAACACTGAAGCTTTCTTT. This encodes CASSPTGLFVNTEAFF.